The rows below give T cell receptor beta chains drawn from one sample of a study of neurological immune-mediated disorders. TCRdb re-called the 5' RACE reads through MiXCR, storing one row per CDR3 protein. This sample has 75,000 to 85,000 distinct CDR3 sequences; under 20% occur once, and the top ten carry 15%. Input material: PBMCs. Every receptor here comes from a woman between 40 and 55 years old in good health. The CDR3 runs from the conserved cysteine through the conserved F or W. Each record gives: V gene, J gene, D gene, clone size, CDR3 DNA, CDR3 protein. D genes are given only for firm matches. Some rows have no size entry. The others give once, few or many, or a class for an expanded clone.

TRBV5-1,TRBJ2-3,TRBD1,many,TGCGCCAGCAGCGTGGGACAGGGGGCAGATACGCAGTATTTT,CASSVGQGADTQYF
TRBV7-2,TRBJ1-1,.,many,TGTGCCAGCAGCTCGGGGATGAACACTGAAGCTTTCTTT,CASSSGMNTEAFF
TRBV24-1,TRBJ2-3,.,many,TGTGCCACCAGTGATCCTCGACCGGAATCCACAGATACGCAGTATTTT,CATSDPRPESTDTQYF
TRBV20-1,TRBJ1-2,.,many,TGCAGTGAAACCAGGGTGGGCTATGGCTACACCTTC,CSETRVGYGYTF
TRBV15,TRBJ2-3,.,many,TGTGCCACCAGCAGAGACCGAAATACGCAGTATTTT,CATSRDRNTQYF
TRBV12-5,TRBJ1-3,TRBD1,many,TGTGCTAGTGGTCCCGGGACAGGGTCCGGAAACACCATATATTTT,CASGPGTGSGNTIYF
TRBV30,TRBJ2-1,TRBD2,many,TGTGCCTGGAGTTCGGGGGGTGAGCAGTTCTTC,CAWSSGGEQFF
TRBV24-1,TRBJ2-5,.,.,TGTGCCACCAGTTCGGGGGACTTGCGGACCCAGTACTTC,CATSSGDLRTQYF
TRBV14,TRBJ2-2,.,many,TGTGCCAGCAGCCTGGAGGCGGGGGAGCTGTTTTTT,CASSLEAGELFF
TRBV2,TRBJ2-7,TRBD2,.,TGTGCCAGCAGTGACAGCGGGGGTCTCTACGAGCAGTACTTC,CASSDSGGLYEQYF
TRBV6-1,TRBJ1-5,.,many,TGTGCCAGCAGGGAAGGACAGCCACATAGCAATCAGCCCCAGCATTTT,CASREGQPHSNQPQHF
TRBV5-1,TRBJ2-5,TRBD2,many,TGCGCCAGCCAAACCGGGGGGGCGAAAGAGACCCAGTACTTC,CASQTGGAKETQYF
TRBV4-2,TRBJ2-2,TRBD2,.,TGTGCCAGCAGCCAAGTAGCGGGGGGCCCCGGCGACACCGGGGAGCTGTTTTTT,CASSQVAGGPGDTGELFF
TRBV9,TRBJ2-3,.,many,TGTGCCAGCAGCGGTACTAGCCCGGGGACAGATACGCAGTATTTT,CASSGTSPGTDTQYF
TRBV7-2,TRBJ2-5,.,many,TGTGCCAGCAGCTCCGGGACTTCACAAGAGACCCAGTACTTC,CASSSGTSQETQYF
TRBV5-5,TRBJ2-7,.,many,TGTGCCAGCAGCTTGGTGGACGAGCAGTACTTC,CASSLVDEQYF
TRBV6-2/TRBV6-3,TRBJ2-5,TRBD2,many,TGTGCCAGCAGCCGGACTAGCCTCCGAGAGACCCAGTACTTC,CASSRTSLRETQYF
TRBV20-1,TRBJ1-1,.,many,TGCAGTGCTAGTATGGGGAACACTGAAGCTTTCTTT,CSASMGNTEAFF
TRBV5-6,TRBJ1-2,TRBD1,.,TGTGCCAGCAGCTACGGGACAGGGGCGGGGGGCTACACCTTC,CASSYGTGAGGYTF
TRBV4-1,TRBJ1-1,.,many,TGCGCCAGCAGCCAAGAAGCTCTCGTGGGTATGAACACTGAAGCTTTCTTT,CASSQEALVGMNTEAFF
TRBV20-1,TRBJ2-5,.,many,TGCAGTGCGACGGGGGGCCTCGACTCCGAGACCCAGTACTTC,CSATGGLDSETQYF
TRBV4-2,TRBJ1-1,TRBD1,many,TGTGCCAGCAGCCAAGAAATATCGAGACCGGGACAGACTAACACTGAAGCTTTCTTT,CASSQEISRPGQTNTEAFF
TRBV6-1,TRBJ2-4,.,many,TGTGCTATCGAAATGGGTACCCTGGCCAAAAACATTCAGTACTTC,CAIEMGTLAKNIQYF
TRBV10-2,TRBJ1-5,.,.,TGCGCCAGCAGCCCGACGTCGGGGCCCCAGCATTTT,CASSPTSGPQHF
TRBV29-1,TRBJ1-2,.,.,TGCAGCTTATATCAGGGGAGCTATGGCTACACCTTC,CSLYQGSYGYTF
TRBV7-9,TRBJ1-4,TRBD1,.,TGTGCCAGCAGCCCAGGACAGGTTGAAAAACTGTTTTTT,CASSPGQVEKLFF
TRBV27,TRBJ1-5,.,many,TGTGCCAGCAGTTATGGATTTCGGCAGCCCCAGCATTTT,CASSYGFRQPQHF
TRBV9,TRBJ2-4,.,many,TGTGCCAGCAGCGGGAGGGCGCAAAACATTCAGTACTTC,CASSGRAQNIQYF
TRBV20-1,TRBJ2-3,TRBD2,medium-sized,TGCAGTGCAGAGCGGGGGGGCCTAAAAGATACGCAGTATTTT,CSAERGGLKDTQYF
TRBV4-2,TRBJ2-5,TRBD2,many,TGTGCCAGCAGCCAAGGCGAGCGGGGGGTACGGGAGACCCAGTACTTC,CASSQGERGVRETQYF
TRBV7-3,TRBJ1-1,.,many,TGTGCCAGCAGCTTGTCAGAGAACACTGAAGCTTTCTTT,CASSLSENTEAFF
TRBV27,TRBJ2-3,.,many,TGTGCCAGCAGTTTCTCCCTGGGCAGCACTCTCACAGATACGCAGTATTTT,CASSFSLGSTLTDTQYF
TRBV3-1,TRBJ2-1,TRBD2,.,TGTGCCAGCAGCTCCAGACTAGCCTCCTTTTACAATGAGCAGTTCTTC,CASSSRLASFYNEQFF
TRBV5-5,TRBJ2-4,TRBD1,many,TGTGCCAGCAGCTCAGCCTGGACAGGGGTTCCCCTAGCCAAAAACATTCAGTACTTC,CASSSAWTGVPLAKNIQYF
TRBV20-1,TRBJ1-2,.,.,TGCAGTGCTAGAGTCCCGGGGGACTATGGCTACACCTTC,CSARVPGDYGYTF
TRBV20-1,TRBJ1-1,.,many,TGCAGTGCGGTGGGCAACAGTGTAGAGACTGAAGCTTTCTTT,CSAVGNSVETEAFF
TRBV2,TRBJ2-5,TRBD2,many,TGTGCCAGCAGAGAAGCGGGGGTGGGGACCCAGTACTTC,CASREAGVGTQYF